This TCR beta chain was captured in a study of shared clonotypes between healthy human individuals. The germline gives CDR1 ENHRY, CDR2 SYGVKD. The CDR3 runs to 12 residues. The ends were cut back, 6 bases at V and 9 bases at J, with 12 bases in the middle. Here immunoSEQ multiplex PCR was the method, and the copy in TCRdb shows in-frame clones only, minus some. The profile shows about 680,000 clones, 73% of them singletons. The V call is TRBV10-3, the J call TRBJ2-1; D gene unclear. This TCR was recovered from a woman aged 25 to 39 in good health. The sequenced sample was memory CD4+ T cells sorted from blood. Subset of the sample: CD45RA-negative fraction. This CDR3 reads CAIRGELGEQFF. DNA for the CDR3: TGTGCCATCAGGGGCGAACTCGGTGAGCAGTTCTTC.